This T cell receptor beta chain originates from a study of T-cell memory formation after mild COVID-19. The 5'RACE method, run with constant-segment primers, produced TCR alpha and TCR beta cDNA libraries (carrying sample barcodes and UMIs). Each CDR3 protein is one row after TCRdb ran MiXCR on the 5' RACE reads. Here the sample spans about 540,000 distinct CDR3 sequences, roughly 22% being singletons. Germline CDR1 is SGHTS and CDR2 is YDEGEE. The CDR3 runs to 15 residues. Trimming pared 8 bases from V and 0 bases from J, leaving 17 bases between. The receptor's source is an adult woman who had mild COVID-19 (a few samples of this study predate the infection). Cell type and time point are not known. Sample: PBMCs or a T cell subset sorted from them (not recorded which). The chain recombines TRBV5-8 with TRBJ1-1, with a tentative D call TRBD1 (5 bases). CDR3 DNA sequence: TGTGCCAGTACGGGGAGGGGCGAGATGAACACTGAAGCTTTCTTT. This translates into CASTGRGEMNTEAFF.